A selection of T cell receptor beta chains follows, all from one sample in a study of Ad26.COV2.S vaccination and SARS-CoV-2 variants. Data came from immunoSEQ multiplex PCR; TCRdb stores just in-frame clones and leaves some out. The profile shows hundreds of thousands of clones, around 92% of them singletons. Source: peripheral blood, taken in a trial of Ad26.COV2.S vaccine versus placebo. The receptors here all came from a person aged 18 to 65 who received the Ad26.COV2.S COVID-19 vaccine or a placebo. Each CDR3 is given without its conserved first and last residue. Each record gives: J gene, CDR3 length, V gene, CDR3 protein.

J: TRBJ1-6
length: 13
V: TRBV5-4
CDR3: ASSPLAGANSPLH

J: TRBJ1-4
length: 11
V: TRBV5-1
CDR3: ASSLWQDEKLF

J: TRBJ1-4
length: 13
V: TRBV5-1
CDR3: ASSPTGKANEKLF

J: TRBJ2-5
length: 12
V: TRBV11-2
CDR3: ASSRSGTGETQY

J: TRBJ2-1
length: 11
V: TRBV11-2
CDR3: ASSLGAYNEQF

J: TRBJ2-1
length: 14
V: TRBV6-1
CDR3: ASSEYGGRAMNEQF

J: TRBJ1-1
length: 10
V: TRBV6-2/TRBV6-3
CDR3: ASSRDRERAF

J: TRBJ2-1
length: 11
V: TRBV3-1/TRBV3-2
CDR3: ASSLSGGNEQF

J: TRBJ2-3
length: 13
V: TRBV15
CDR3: ATSRKDRGTDTQY

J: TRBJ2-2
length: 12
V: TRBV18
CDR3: ASSPLRNTGELF

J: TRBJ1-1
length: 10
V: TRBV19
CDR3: ASSETGGGAF

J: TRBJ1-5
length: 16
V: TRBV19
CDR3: ASSMVGTGGRANQPQH

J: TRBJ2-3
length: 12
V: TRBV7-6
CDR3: ASSPSGGRDTQY

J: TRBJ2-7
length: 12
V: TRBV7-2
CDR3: ASSRTGRNYEQY

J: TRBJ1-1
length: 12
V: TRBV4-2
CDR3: ASSHASRNTEAF

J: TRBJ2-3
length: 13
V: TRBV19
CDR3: ASSTSGGSTDTQY

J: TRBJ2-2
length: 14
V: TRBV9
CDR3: ASSVRDLSRAGELF

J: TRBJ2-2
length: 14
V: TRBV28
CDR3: ASSLGVRVVGGELF

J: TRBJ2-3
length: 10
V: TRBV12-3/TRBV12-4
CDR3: ASTFAGNTQY

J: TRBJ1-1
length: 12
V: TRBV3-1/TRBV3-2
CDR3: ASSQDNLNTEAF

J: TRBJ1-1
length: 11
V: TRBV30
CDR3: AWSLSRGTEAF

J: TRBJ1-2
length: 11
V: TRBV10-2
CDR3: ATLPGGNYGYT

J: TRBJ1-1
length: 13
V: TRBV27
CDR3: ASSPINRDRAEAF

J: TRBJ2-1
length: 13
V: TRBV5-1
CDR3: ASSSLAGGVNEQF

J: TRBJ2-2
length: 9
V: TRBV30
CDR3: AWGDTGELF

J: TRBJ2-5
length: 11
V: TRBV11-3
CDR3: ASSLGQQETQY

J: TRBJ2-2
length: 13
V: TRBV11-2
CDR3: ASSLGILLTGELF

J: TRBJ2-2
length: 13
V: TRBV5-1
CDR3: ASSQQGANTGELF

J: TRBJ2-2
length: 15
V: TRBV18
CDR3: ASSLLPGTLNTGELF

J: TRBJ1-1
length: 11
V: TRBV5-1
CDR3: ASRTGVNTEAF

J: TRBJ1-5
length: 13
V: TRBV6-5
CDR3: ASSYSGVGFQPQH

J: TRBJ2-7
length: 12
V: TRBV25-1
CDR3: ASSAGTGGYEQY

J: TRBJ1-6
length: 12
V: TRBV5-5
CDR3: ASFRDVENSPLH

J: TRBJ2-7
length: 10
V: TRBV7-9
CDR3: ASSFADYEQY

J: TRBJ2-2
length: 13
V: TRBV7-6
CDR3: ASSLAFGGTGELF

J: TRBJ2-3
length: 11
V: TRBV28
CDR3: APAGALMDTQY

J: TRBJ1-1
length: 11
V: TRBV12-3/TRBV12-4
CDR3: ASSSGQETEAF

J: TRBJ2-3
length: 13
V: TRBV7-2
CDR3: ARAQFENPTDTQY

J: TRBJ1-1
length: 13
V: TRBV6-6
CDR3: ASQEGGPVNTEAF

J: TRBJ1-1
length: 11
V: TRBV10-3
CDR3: AISESGRAEAF